The source of this TCR beta chain is a study of blood T cells in healthy people across ages. A second PCR, run for roughly 6 to 11 cycles, used a sample-barcoded 5' primer plus a J-beta primer mix. TCRdb re-called the 5' RACE reads with MiXCR, one entry per CDR3 protein. The sample holds about 780,000 distinct CDR3 sequences; 20% to 30% are singletons and the top ten take about 3%. The table lists this clonotype with a few counts. CDR1 KGHDR and CDR2 SFDVKD come from the germline V gene. The length of the CDR3 is 15 residues. Trimming pared 5 bases from V and 1 base from J, leaving 13 bases between. This same sample was also part of a study on T cells of mothers and their children.

J is TRBJ2-5 and V is TRBV24-1; D is undetermined. This sequence originates from a boy between 10 and 17 years old in good health. The sequencing sample was made of blood. CDR3 residues: CATSGIPAPQETQYF. Here the CDR3 DNA reads TGTGCCACCAGTGGGATCCCAGCCCCCCAAGAGACCCAGTACTTC.